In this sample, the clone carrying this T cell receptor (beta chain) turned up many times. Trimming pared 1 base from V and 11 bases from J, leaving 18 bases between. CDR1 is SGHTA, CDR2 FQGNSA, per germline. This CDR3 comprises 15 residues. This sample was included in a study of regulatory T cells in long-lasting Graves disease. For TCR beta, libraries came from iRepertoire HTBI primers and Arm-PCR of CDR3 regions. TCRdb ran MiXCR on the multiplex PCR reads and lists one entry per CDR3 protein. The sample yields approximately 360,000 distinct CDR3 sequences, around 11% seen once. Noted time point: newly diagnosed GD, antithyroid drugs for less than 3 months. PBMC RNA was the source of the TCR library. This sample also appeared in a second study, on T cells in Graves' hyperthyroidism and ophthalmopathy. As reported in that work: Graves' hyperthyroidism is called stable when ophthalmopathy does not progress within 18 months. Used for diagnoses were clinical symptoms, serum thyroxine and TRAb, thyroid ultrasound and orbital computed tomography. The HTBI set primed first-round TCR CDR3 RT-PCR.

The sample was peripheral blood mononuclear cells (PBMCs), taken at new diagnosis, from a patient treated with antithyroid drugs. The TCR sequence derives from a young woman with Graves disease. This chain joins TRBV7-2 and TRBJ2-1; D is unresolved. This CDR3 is CASSLDGGDPPKQFF. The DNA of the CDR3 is TGTGCCAGCAGCTTAGATGGCGGTGACCCCCCAAAGCAGTTCTTC.